This T cell receptor (beta chain) comes out of a study of blood T cell repertoires in COVID-19. Overall study context: The samples span acute and convalescent COVID-19 from the United States, Italy and Spain. Sample material is recorded as cDNA or gDNA derived from T cells, B-cell-depleted T cells, or PBMCs.

How the authors handled the data: The assay estimated nucleated cells by amplifying reference gene primers. Data came from immunoSEQ multiplex PCR; TCRdb stores just in-frame clones and leaves some out. From that table come the V and J calls and clone size; the DNA was used to work out D and trimming. Among 220,000 or so clones listed, approximately 84% were seen once. This CDR3 is built from 15 residues. Germline CDR1 SNHLY, CDR2 FYNNEI. V shed 4 bases and J shed 2 bases, with 13 bases lying between them. This clonotype was sampled from an elderly woman with acute or convalescent COVID-19. The V call is TRBV2, the J call TRBJ2-3; TRBD1 might be the D (6 bases). The sequenced sample was peripheral blood. The CDR3, as DNA: TGTGCCAGCAGTGCAAACAGGGCTTTCACAGATACGCAGTATTTT. Residues: CASSANRAFTDTQYF.